This TCR beta chain was sequenced during a study of human thymus T cells. Assay: immunoSEQ multiplex PCR; the TCRdb copy retains only in-frame clones and omits some. The repertoire holds tens of thousands of clones, with 85% to 95% as singletons. CDR1 SGHRS and CDR2 YFSETQ come from the germline V gene. V lost 3 bases, J lost 7 bases, and 7 bases lay in between. This CDR3 contains 12 residues. Resections that were taken during corrective heart surgery supplied the thymus tissue. Turning to this clone: Other DNA sequences within the sample encode an identical CDR3.

This chain links TRBV5-1 with TRBJ2-2; D uncertain. This sequence was found in a girl less than two years old with a congenital heart defect but otherwise immunologically healthy. The specimen was thymus tissue. The CDR3 sequence is CASSSPGGELFF. The CDR3 bases are TGCGCCAGCAGCTCCCCTGGCGGGGAGCTGTTTTTT. Variable domain in full (rest from reference TRBV5-1 and TRBJ2-2): KAGVTQTPRYLIKTRGQQVTLSCSPISGHRSVSWYQQTPGQGLQFLFEYFSETQRNKGNFPGRFSGRQFSNSRSEMNVSTLELGDSALYLCASSSPGGELFFGEGSRLTVL.